This T cell receptor beta chain was identified in a study of blood T cell repertoires in COVID-19. Study in general: The United States, Italy and Spain provided the acute and convalescent COVID-19 samples. T cells, B-cell-depleted T cells, or PBMCs provided the cDNA or gDNA that served as material.

The V gene's germline CDR1 is LGHNA and CDR2 YNFKEQ. CDR3 size: 15 residues. J gave up 4 bases and V 5 bases, and 10 bases lay outside the gene matches. As originally analysed: Amplified reference gene primers provided the basis for estimating nucleated cell counts. TCRdb's table, derived via immunoSEQ multiplex PCR, lists solely in-frame clones and lacks some. V and J calls and clone size come straight from that table; D and trimming were deduced from the DNA. The repertoire holds roughly 72,000 clones, with roughly 80% as singletons. The gene calls are TRBV4-2 and TRBJ1-2; 7 nucleotides align to TRBD1. The source of this sequence is a man between 65 and 85 years old who had recovered from COVID-19. What was sequenced was peripheral blood. The CDR3 is CASSATTGQLYGYTF. CDR3 DNA: TGTGCCAGCAGCGCTACGACGGGACAGCTCTATGGCTACACCTTC.